This TCR beta chain was sequenced during a study of blood T cell repertoires in COVID-19. Overall study: Whether acute or convalescent, the COVID-19 samples came from the United States, Italy and Spain.

Germline V lookup: CDR1 SGHTA, CDR2 FQGNSA. This CDR3 contains 18 residues. The V end lost 1 base, the J end lost 3 bases, and 18 bases lay between the germline ends. This clone was detected only a few times. The age range of participants was about 18 to 95 years, with residence in approximately 25 US areas. Grouping used clinical history reported by participants in a survey and questionnaire. Symptom resolution, clearance, or two negative PCRs marked the recovered donors of Cohort 3. This table comes from immunoSEQ multiplex PCR, and its TCRdb copy is limited to in-frame clones, with some not included. The sample lists more than 200,000 clones; about 87% were seen once.

The sequenced material came from PBMCs or T cells enriched from blood (not recorded which). The source of this sequence is a woman in her 50s who had recovered from COVID-19. This chain connects TRBV7-2 to TRBJ1-4; D ambiguous. This chain's CDR3 is CASSLVPSGSLANEKLFF. The CDR3 DNA reads TGTGCCAGCAGCTTAGTGCCCTCGGGATCGCTGGCTAATGAAAAACTGTTTTTT.